Detailed here is one T cell receptor (beta chain). Its antigen is as yet unknown. V trimming: 4 bases; J trimming: 6 bases; junction bases outside the gene matches: 7. Germline CDR1 and CDR2: SGHTS and YDEGEE. The CDR3 is made up of 15 amino acids. The data stem from a study of blood T cells in healthy people across ages. The use of a sample-barcoded 5' primer and a J-beta primer mix characterized a second PCR of roughly 7 to 11 cycles. TCRdb re-called the 5' RACE reads through MiXCR, storing one row per CDR3 protein. Of over a million distinct CDR3 sequences listed, approximately 63% were seen once; the top ten hold under 8.5%. Study-level points and caveats: Estimates drawn from one million T cells were deemed to understate diversity.

The V call is TRBV5-8, the J call TRBJ1-4, with 9 bases fitting TRBD1. The TCR comes from a man between 18 and 29 years old in good health. Sequencing was done on a sample of blood. CDR3 loop: CASSQRDRDDEKLFF. The CDR3 region has the DNA TGTGCCAGCAGCCAAAGGGACAGGGACGATGAAAAACTGTTTTTT.